The 17 T cell receptor beta chains reported below all come from one sample, sequenced in a study of cytomegalovirus exposure and HLA in healthy donors. Vbeta (60) and Jbeta (13) primers were used in the PCR. TCRdb keeps only in-frame clones here, not all; method: immunoSEQ multiplex PCR. The sample shows 150,000 to 180,000 clones, 70% to 90% of them seen only once. Sequences were obtained from PBMCs. The receptor set was obtained from a woman aged 40 to 49 in good health and CMV-seropositive.

The rearrangement uses TRBV28 and TRBJ1-6, with a tentative D call TRBD1 (6 bases). V was pared by 5 bases and J by 9 bases, with 20 bases between. CDR1 and CDR2 from the germline V gene are MDHEN and SYDVKM. CDR3 length: 16 amino acids. The CDR3 bases are TGTGCCAGCAGTCCGTCAATTGGGGGCAGATTTTCACCCCTCCACTTT. It is translated as CASSPSIGGRFSPLHF.

The gene calls are TRBV7-8 and TRBJ2-5; TRBD2 might be the D (6 bases). Trimming pared 4 bases from V and 1 base from J, leaving 10 bases between. CDR1 is SGHVS, CDR2 FQNEAQ, per germline. The CDR3 extends over 14 amino acids. The CDR3 DNA is TGTGCCAGCAGCTCTGGGGGGTTCCAAGAGACCCAGTACTTC. This codes for CASSSGGFQETQYF. Together with reference TRBV7-8 and TRBJ2-5, the CDR3 gives the full variable domain: GAGVSQSPRYKVAKRGQDVALRCDPISGHVSLFWYQQALGQGPEFLTYFQNEAQLDKSGLPSDRFFAERPEGSVSTLKIQRTQQEDSAVYLCASSSGGFQETQYFGPGTRLLVL.

This chain connects TRBV6-1 to TRBJ2-1, with 7 bases aligning to TRBD2. The ends lost 6 bases at V and 7 bases at J; junction bases unmatched: 12. CDR1 and CDR2 (germline): MNHNS, SASEGT. The CDR3 is 15 residues long. CDR3 sequence reads: CASRRSLAVENEQFF. The DNA of the CDR3 is TGTGCCAGCAGACGCTCGCTAGCGGTCGAAAATGAGCAGTTCTTC.

A few counts support this clone. The chain links TRBV13 to TRBJ2-7; tentatively, D is TRBD2 (5 bases). In germline, CDR1 is PRHDT, CDR2 FYEKMQ (reference sequence). V was pared by 4 bases and J by 1 base, with 14 bases between. The CDR3 length is 15 residues. This CDR3 is CASSWKRQRSYEQYF. CDR3 coding DNA: TGTGCCAGCAGCTGGAAGCGGCAAAGGTCCTACGAGCAGTACTTC.

The J gene is TRBJ2-7, the V gene TRBV5-1; D is perhaps TRBD2 (6 bases). In germline, CDR1 is SGHRS, CDR2 YFSETQ. Trimming stripped 4 bases from V and 1 base from J, with 15 bases between. CDR3 length: 15 residues. In nucleotides, the CDR3 is TGCGCCAGCAGCCTTCTCGCGGGATATTCCTACGAGCAGTACTTC. This encodes CASSLLAGYSYEQYF.

This clone was seen just once. This rearrangement joins TRBV28 to TRBJ2-1; TRBD2 might be the D (6 bases). V was cut by 2 bases and J by 4 bases, with 15 bases left in between. This CDR3 spans 16 amino acids. Germline CDR1 is MDHEN and CDR2 is SYDVKM. The CDR3 DNA reads as TGTGCCAGCAGTTTAACGGGCGGGGCAAAATACAATGAGCAGTTCTTC. Its translation is CASSLTGGAKYNEQFF.

This clone has a handful of counts. Additional DNA sequences in this sample encode the identical CDR3. This chain uses TRBV5-6 with TRBJ2-7; 12 bases fit TRBD2. V shed 2 bases and J 4 bases; nucleotides not matched to a gene: 4. CDR1 and CDR2 (germline): SGHDT, YYEEEE. The CDR3 runs 15 residues. This CDR3 is CASSLGLAGSYEQYF. Here the CDR3 DNA reads TGTGCCAGCAGCTTAGGACTAGCGGGATCATACGAGCAGTACTTC.

V and J are TRBV6-4 and TRBJ1-2, with D maybe TRBD1 (5 bases). There are 15 residues in the CDR3. Per germline, CDR1 MRHNA and CDR2 SNTAGT. V was clipped by 5 bases and J by 3 bases, with 16 bases between them. In DNA form, the CDR3 reads TGTGCCAGCAGTCCCTCCGGGGGTAGAGACTATGGCTACACCTTC. Its protein is CASSPSGGRDYGYTF.

The genes are TRBV6-6 and TRBJ2-3; 10 bases line up with TRBD2. Germline V gene data show CDR1 as MNHNY and CDR2 as SVGAGI (reference sequence). With 6 bases clipped from V and 4 bases from J, the junction kept 10 bases outside the gene matches. This CDR3 has 16 residues. CDR3 region: CASRDHSGRAPDTQYF. The CDR3 DNA is TGTGCCAGCAGGGACCACAGCGGGAGGGCCCCAGATACGCAGTATTTT.

V usage is TRBV5-1 and J usage is TRBJ2-2; 7 positions agree with TRBD2. Germline lookup yields CDR1 SGHRS and CDR2 YFSETQ. The J segment lost 4 bases and the V segment lost 3 bases, leaving 9 bases of the junction unmatched. This CDR3 comprises 16 residues. The CDR3 DNA follows: TGCGCCAGCAGCTCAGGACTAGGTGGGCTCACCGGGGAGCTGTTTTTT. It translates to CASSSGLGGLTGELFF.

J is TRBJ2-5 and V is TRBV29-1; tentative D call: TRBD1 (6 bases). The CDR3 is 12 amino acids. Per germline, CDR1 SQVTM and CDR2 ANQGSEA. Trimming cost V 4 bases and J 3 bases, with 9 bases left between them. CDR3: CSVGGPKETQYF. CDR3 coding DNA: TGCAGCGTTGGGGGGCCAAAAGAGACCCAGTACTTC.

CDR3 DNA sequence: TGCGCCAGCAGCCTCACCCTCGGGGGGCCAACCCTCTCTGGGGCCAACGTCCTGACTTTC. Protein sequence: CASSLTLGGPTLSGANVLTF. The chain links TRBV5-1 to TRBJ2-6; D is perhaps TRBD2 (7 bases). Trimming left V 4 bases short and J 0 bases short, with 23 bases between. The CDR3 extends over 20 amino acids. Germline CDR1 SGHRS, CDR2 YFSETQ. Combining the CDR3 with reference TRBV5-1 and TRBJ2-6 gives the whole variable domain KAGVTQTPRYLIKTRGQQVTLSCSPISGHRSVSWYQQTPGQGLQFLFEYFSETQRNKGNFPGRFSGRQFSNSRSEMNVSTLELGDSALYLCASSLTLGGPTLSGANVLTFGAGSRLTVL.

The chain has TRBV28 and TRBJ2-7; 7 bases map to TRBD1. The ends lost 5 bases at V and 3 bases at J; junction bases unmatched: 4. Germline lookup yields CDR1 MDHEN and CDR2 SYDVKM. CDR3 length equals 13 residues. In nucleotides, the CDR3 is TGTGCCAGCAGTCCAGCAGGGGGCTACGAGCAGTACTTC. Residues: CASSPAGGYEQYF. Variable domain in full (rest from reference TRBV28 and TRBJ2-7): DVKVTQSSRYLVKRTGEKVFLECVQDMDHENMFWYRQDPGLGLRLIYFSYDVKMKEKGDIPEGYSVSREKKERFSLILESASTNQTSMYLCASSPAGGYEQYFGPGTRLTVT.

The chain links TRBV10-3 to TRBJ2-1, with 11 nucleotides matching TRBD1. V lost 5 bases and J lost 8; bases outside the gene matches: 2. Germline CDR1 is ENHRY and CDR2 is SYGVKD. This CDR3 is 13 amino acids long. CDR3 bases: TGTGCCATCAGTCCGGGACAGGGGGATGAGCAGTTCTTC. Its protein product is CAISPGQGDEQFF.

V and J are TRBV9 and TRBJ2-2, with 7 bases identical to TRBD2. The CDR3 has 16 residues. V lost 0 bases and J lost 5; bases outside the gene matches: 7. The germline gives CDR1 SGDLS, CDR2 YYNGEE. The CDR3, as DNA: TGTGCCAGCAGCGTAGAAGGCGGGAGTCGAACCGGGGAGCTGTTTTTT. Its protein product is CASSVEGGSRTGELFF. Using reference TRBV9 and TRBJ2-2 for the parts outside the CDR3, the full variable domain is DSGVTQTPKHLITATGQRVTLRCSPRSGDLSVYWYQQSLDQGLQFLIQYYNGEERAKGNILERFSAQQFPDLHSELNLSSLELGDSALYFCASSVEGGSRTGELFFGEGSRLTVL.

The chain combines TRBV7-9 with TRBJ1-2; D is unresolved. This CDR3 is 17 amino acids long. CDR1 SEHNR and CDR2 FQNEAQ come from the germline V gene (reference sequence). Trimming took off 5 bases at V and 2 bases at J, with 21 bases between the two ends. The CDR3 region has the DNA TGTGCCAGCAGCCCTTACGGCCTCGGGGATAGGAACTATGGCTACACCTTC. As protein: CASSPYGLGDRNYGYTF.

This clone was seen more than once but under ten times. The genes are TRBV18 and TRBJ1-2; weak D call: TRBD1 (6 bases). CDR1 is KGHSH and CDR2 is LQKENI in the germline V gene. V lost 5 bases, J lost 7 bases, and 17 bases lay in between. There are 14 residues in the CDR3. This CDR3 reads CASSKEGTQSGYTF. DNA for the CDR3: TGTGCCAGCTCAAAAGAGGGGACACAGAGTGGCTACACCTTC.